A selection of T cell receptor beta chains follows, all from one sample in a study of blood T cell repertoires in COVID-19. TCRdb's table, derived via immunoSEQ multiplex PCR, lists solely in-frame clones and lacks some. The table has 200,000 to 250,000 clones, 70% to 90% seen once. The sequencing sample was made of PBMCs or T cells enriched from blood (not recorded which). The receptors originated from a man aged 45-60 years who had been exposed to COVID-19. CDR3s include the opening cysteine and the closing phenylalanine or tryptophan. Each record gives: V gene, D gene, J gene, clone size, CDR3 protein, CDR3 DNA. The D gene is left open where the match is weak. Where a row states a size, it is once, few, many or the class of an expanded clone; other rows omit it.

v_call: TRBV5-6
d_call: TRBD1
j_call: TRBJ1-1
clone_size: -
cdr3_aa: CASSLGGQAPEAFF
cdr3_nt: TGTGCCAGCAGCTTGGGGGGACAGGCCCCTGAAGCTTTCTTT

v_call: TRBV28
d_call: TRBD2
j_call: TRBJ2-3
clone_size: -
cdr3_aa: CASSLPGLASTDTQYF
cdr3_nt: TGTGCCAGCAGTTTACCCGGACTAGCAAGCACAGATACGCAGTATTTT

v_call: TRBV24-1
d_call: TRBD1
j_call: TRBJ1-4
clone_size: -
cdr3_aa: CATSDSPTGTNEKLFF
cdr3_nt: TGTGCCACCAGTGATTCCCCGACAGGGACTAATGAAAAACTGTTTTTT

v_call: TRBV19
d_call: TRBD2
j_call: TRBJ2-1
clone_size: -
cdr3_aa: CASRPGLAGYNEQFF
cdr3_nt: TGTGCCAGTAGGCCAGGACTAGCGGGGTACAATGAGCAGTTCTTC

v_call: TRBV24-1
d_call: TRBD2
j_call: TRBJ2-3
clone_size: -
cdr3_aa: CATSPLDEGLADTQYF
cdr3_nt: TGTGCCACCAGTCCGTTAGACGAGGGACTAGCGGATACGCAGTATTTT

v_call: TRBV11-1
d_call: -
j_call: TRBJ1-2
clone_size: -
cdr3_aa: CASSLRGGYGYTF
cdr3_nt: TGTGCCAGCAGCTTACGTGGGGGGTATGGCTACACCTTC

v_call: TRBV5-1
d_call: -
j_call: TRBJ2-3
clone_size: -
cdr3_aa: CASSLDEGSTDTQYF
cdr3_nt: TGCGCCAGCAGCTTGGATGAGGGTTCCACAGATACGCAGTATTTT

v_call: TRBV28
d_call: -
j_call: TRBJ1-1
clone_size: -
cdr3_aa: CASSFSGANTEAFF
cdr3_nt: TGTGCCAGCAGTTTTAGTGGGGCGAACACTGAAGCTTTCTTT

v_call: TRBV7-9
d_call: -
j_call: TRBJ2-2
clone_size: few
cdr3_aa: CASSRSRFPGELFF
cdr3_nt: TGTGCCAGCAGCCGATCTAGGTTTCCCGGGGAGCTGTTTTTT

v_call: TRBV7-9
d_call: TRBD2
j_call: TRBJ2-3
clone_size: -
cdr3_aa: CASSWGLAADTQYF
cdr3_nt: TGTGCCAGCAGCTGGGGACTAGCCGCAGATACGCAGTATTTT

v_call: TRBV7-2
d_call: -
j_call: TRBJ1-5
clone_size: -
cdr3_aa: CASSSTQGVQPQHF
cdr3_nt: TGTGCCAGCAGCTCCACCCAAGGGGTCCAGCCCCAGCATTTT

v_call: TRBV9
d_call: -
j_call: TRBJ2-1
clone_size: -
cdr3_aa: CASNLHGQYNEQFF
cdr3_nt: TGTGCCAGCAACCTCCACGGACAGTACAATGAGCAGTTCTTC

v_call: TRBV9
d_call: -
j_call: TRBJ2-2
clone_size: -
cdr3_aa: CASSVERYTGELFF
cdr3_nt: TGTGCCAGCAGCGTAGAACGGTACACCGGGGAGCTGTTTTTT

v_call: TRBV5-1
d_call: TRBD1
j_call: TRBJ2-1
clone_size: -
cdr3_aa: CASSANTGDYNEQFF
cdr3_nt: TGCGCCAGCAGCGCGAACACAGGGGACTACAATGAGCAGTTCTTC

v_call: TRBV30
d_call: TRBD1
j_call: TRBJ1-2
clone_size: -
cdr3_aa: CAWSGDRGYGYTF
cdr3_nt: TGTGCCTGGAGTGGGGACAGGGGCTATGGCTACACCTTC

v_call: TRBV7-9
d_call: TRBD1
j_call: TRBJ2-1
clone_size: -
cdr3_aa: CASSVDRGLYNEQFF
cdr3_nt: TGTGCCAGCAGCGTGGACAGGGGGTTATACAATGAGCAGTTCTTC